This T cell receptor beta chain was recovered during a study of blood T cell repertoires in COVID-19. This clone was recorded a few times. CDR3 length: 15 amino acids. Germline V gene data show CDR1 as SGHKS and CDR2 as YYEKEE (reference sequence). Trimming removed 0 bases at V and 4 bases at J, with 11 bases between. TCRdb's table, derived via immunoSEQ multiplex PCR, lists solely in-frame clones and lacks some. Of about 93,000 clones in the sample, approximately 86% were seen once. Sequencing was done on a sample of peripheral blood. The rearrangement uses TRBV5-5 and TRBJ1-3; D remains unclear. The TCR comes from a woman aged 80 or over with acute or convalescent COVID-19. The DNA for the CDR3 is TGTGCCAGCAGCTTGGCCGTGACTACCGGAAACACCATATATTTT. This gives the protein CASSLAVTTGNTIYF. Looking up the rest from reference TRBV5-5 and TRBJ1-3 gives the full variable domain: DAGVTQSPTHLIKTRGQQVTLRCSPISGHKSVSWYQQVLGQGPQFIFQYYEKEERGRGNFPDRFSARQFPNYSSELNVNALLLGDSALYLCASSLAVTTGNTIYFGEGSWLTVV.